This T cell receptor beta chain comes out of a study of blood T cells in healthy people across ages. Combining a sample-barcoded 5' primer with a J-beta primer mix, a second PCR ran for roughly 7 to 12 cycles. TCRdb re-derived calls from the 5' RACE reads in MiXCR, one entry per CDR3 protein. The sample includes over 1,500,000 distinct CDR3 sequences, approximately 40% seen only once; the top ten take more than 20%. Investigators took roughly 10 milliliters of peripheral blood from every donor. Researchers report isolating at least 6.5 million PBMCs per sample. For this clonotype: Its cognate antigen is unknown.

Study-level results: Changes in expanded clonotypes were possibly confounded, as the CMV status of donors was unknown. With age, beta diversity per million T cells declined roughly linearly, significantly by approximately 41.

The germline gives CDR1 LGHNA, CDR2 YSLEER. The CDR3 is 14 amino acids. The ends were cut back, 1 base at V and 6 bases at J, with 12 bases in the middle. This chain links TRBV4-3 with TRBJ1-2; weak D call: TRBD1 (6 bases). This clonotype originated in a human donor in good health. The sequenced sample was blood. CDR3 amino acids: CASSQVGGLDGYTF. In nucleotides, the CDR3 is TGCGCCAGCAGCCAAGTAGGGGGACTTGATGGCTACACCTTC.